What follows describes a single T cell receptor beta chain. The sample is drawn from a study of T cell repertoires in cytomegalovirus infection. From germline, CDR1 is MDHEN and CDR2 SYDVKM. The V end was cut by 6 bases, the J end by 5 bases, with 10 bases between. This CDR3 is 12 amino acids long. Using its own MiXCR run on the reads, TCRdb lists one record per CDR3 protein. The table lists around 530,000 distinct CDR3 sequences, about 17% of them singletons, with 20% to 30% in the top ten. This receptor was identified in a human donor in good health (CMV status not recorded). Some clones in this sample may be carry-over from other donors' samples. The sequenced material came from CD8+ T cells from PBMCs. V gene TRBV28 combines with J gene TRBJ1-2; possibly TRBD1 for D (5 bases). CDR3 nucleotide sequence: TGTGCCAGCAGGGGACTGATATATGGCTACACCTTC. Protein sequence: CASRGLIYGYTF.